This TCR beta chain was recovered during a study of regulatory T cells in long-lasting Graves disease. Construction of the TCR beta libraries employed iRepertoire HTBI primers in conjunction with Arm-PCR of CDR3 regions. MiXCR, applied by TCRdb to the multiplex PCR reads, yields one record per CDR3 protein. Of about 660,000 distinct CDR3 sequences listed, around 30% are singletons. Time point defined: persistent/refractory GD, antithyroid drugs over 5 years with positive TRAb. PBMC-derived RNA was used for the TCR library. V shed 2 bases and J 8 bases; nucleotides not matched to a gene: 22. Germline V gene data show CDR1 as MNHEY and CDR2 as SVGAGI. The CDR3 spans 20 residues.

The chain links TRBV6-5 to TRBJ2-1; 9 bases are a match to TRBD1. This receptor was identified in a female donor with Graves disease. The sample consisted of peripheral blood mononuclear cells (PBMCs), taken when the disease was refractory, from a patient treated with antithyroid drugs. The CDR3 sequence is CASSYHRSFGDRVARDEQFF. CDR3 coding DNA: TGTGCCAGCAGTTACCATCGAAGCTTTGGGGACAGGGTAGCTCGGGATGAGCAGTTCTTC.